The entry below gives a single T cell receptor beta chain sequence along with its context. Antigen specificity is unknown. One end of the junction does not line up with germline, which may come from a read error. The data were obtained in a study of cytomegalovirus exposure and HLA in healthy donors. Study-level results: Analysis was carried out at a later point, and it linked a missense DCLRE1C variant to TCR beta V- and J-gene trimming.

Both 60 Vbeta primers and 13 Jbeta primers went into the PCR. Some clones are missing from TCRdb's copy, which holds only in-frame ones; the method was immunoSEQ multiplex PCR. The sample contains 200,000 to 250,000 clones, 85% to 90% of which appear only once. The sequence came from a human donor in good health. Specimen: PBMCs.

In DNA form, the CDR3 reads TGTGCCAGCGCACCTCCGGGACTAGCCTTCGAGCAGTACTTC. Amino acids: CASAPPGLAFEQYF. The rearrangement links TRBV18 to TRBJ2-7; 9 bases are shared with TRBD2. CDR1 and CDR2 (germline): KGHSH, LQKENI. The CDR3 totals 14 residues.